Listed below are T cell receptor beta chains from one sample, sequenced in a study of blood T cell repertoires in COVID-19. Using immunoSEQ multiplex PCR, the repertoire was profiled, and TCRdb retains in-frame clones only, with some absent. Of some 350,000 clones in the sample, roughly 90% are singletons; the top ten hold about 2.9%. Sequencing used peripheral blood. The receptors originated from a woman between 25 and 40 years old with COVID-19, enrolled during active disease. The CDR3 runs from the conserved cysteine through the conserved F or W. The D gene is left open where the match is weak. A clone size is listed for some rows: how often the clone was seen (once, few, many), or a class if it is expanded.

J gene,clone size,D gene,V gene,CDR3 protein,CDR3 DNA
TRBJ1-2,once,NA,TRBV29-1,CSVEETAGDYGYTF,TGCAGCGTTGAAGAGACCGCAGGGGACTATGGCTACACCTTC
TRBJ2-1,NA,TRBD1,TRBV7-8,CASSLAYRGRGRGIKQFF,TGTGCCAGCAGCTTAGCTTATCGGGGCAGGGGGCGCGGGATTAAGCAGTTCTTC
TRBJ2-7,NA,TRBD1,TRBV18,CASSPLTLGGFHEQYF,TGTGCCAGCTCACCCCTCACACTAGGGGGCTTCCACGAGCAGTACTTC
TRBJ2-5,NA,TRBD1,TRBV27,CASSPYRGFETQYF,TGTGCCAGCAGTCCTTACAGGGGGTTTGAGACCCAGTACTTC
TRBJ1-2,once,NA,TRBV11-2,CASSLSGAGANYGYTF,TGTGCCAGCAGCTTAAGTGGTGCGGGGGCCAACTATGGCTACACCTTC
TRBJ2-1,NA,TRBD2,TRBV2,CASSKTSGVNEQFF,TGTGCCAGCAGTAAGACTAGCGGGGTGAATGAGCAGTTCTTC
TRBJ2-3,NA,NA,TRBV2,CASSVGQSTDTQYF,TGTGCCAGCAGTGTTGGACAGAGCACAGATACGCAGTATTTT
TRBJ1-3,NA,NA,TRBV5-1,CASSFSGFGNTIYF,TGCGCCAGCAGCTTCTCCGGGTTTGGAAACACCATATATTTT
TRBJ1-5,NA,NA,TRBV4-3,CASSPDVTRHQHF,TGCGCCAGCAGCCCCGACGTGACTCGTCACCAGCATTTT
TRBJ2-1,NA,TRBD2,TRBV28,CASSSTGTSVSSYNEQFF,TGTGCCAGCAGTTCCACCGGGACTAGCGTCAGCTCCTACAATGAGCAGTTCTTC
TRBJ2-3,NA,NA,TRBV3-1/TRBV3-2,CASSQDLTGALSTDTQYF,TGTGCCAGCAGCCAAGATCTCACCGGAGCCCTTAGCACAGATACGCAGTATTTT
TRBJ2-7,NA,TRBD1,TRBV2,CASRTSGTASYEQYF,TGTGCCAGCAGAACTTCCGGGACAGCCTCCTACGAGCAGTACTTC
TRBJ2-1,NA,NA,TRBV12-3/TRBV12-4,CASSFWGVDEQFF,TGTGCCAGCAGTTTTTGGGGGGTAGATGAGCAGTTCTTC
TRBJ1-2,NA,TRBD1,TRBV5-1,CASSILQGAGYGYTF,TGCGCCAGCAGCATCTTACAGGGGGCGGGATATGGCTACACCTTC
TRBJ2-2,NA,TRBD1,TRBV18,CASSRGQPNTGELFF,TGTGCCAGCTCACGGGGACAGCCGAACACCGGGGAGCTGTTTTTT
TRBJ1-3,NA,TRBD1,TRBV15,CATTEKRQGAGNTIYF,TGTGCCACCACCGAAAAAAGACAGGGGGCTGGAAACACCATATATTTT
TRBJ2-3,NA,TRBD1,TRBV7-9,CASSFTRGPGRTSTDTQYF,TGTGCCAGCAGCTTCACTAGGGGGCCGGGACGGACTAGCACAGATACGCAGTATTTT
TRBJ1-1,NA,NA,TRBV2,CASSVEGEGTEAFF,TGTGCCAGCAGTGTTGAGGGGGAGGGCACTGAAGCTTTCTTT
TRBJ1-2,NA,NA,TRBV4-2,CATGIPNYGYTF,TGTGCCACCGGGATTCCTAACTATGGCTACACCTTC
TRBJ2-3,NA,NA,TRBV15,CATSRDGPGTGTSTDTQYF,TGTGCCACCAGCAGAGATGGCCCCGGGACGGGGACTAGCACAGATACGCAGTATTTT
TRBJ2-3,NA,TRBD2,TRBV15,CATSRLAGAGTDTQYF,TGTGCCACCAGCAGACTAGCGGGAGCGGGCACAGATACGCAGTATTTT
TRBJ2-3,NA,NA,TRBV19,CASSIYEGTDTQYF,TGTGCCAGTAGTATTTATGAGGGCACAGATACGCAGTATTTT
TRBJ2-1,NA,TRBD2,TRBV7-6,CASSLEVSGRGNNEQFF,TGTGCCAGCAGCCTGGAGGTTAGCGGGAGGGGGAACAATGAGCAGTTCTTC
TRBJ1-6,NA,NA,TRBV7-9,CASSFRGNNSPLHF,TGTGCCAGCAGTTTCAGGGGTAACAATTCACCCCTCCACTTT
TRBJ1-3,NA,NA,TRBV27,CASRIRPSSGNTIYF,TGTGCCAGCAGGATCAGGCCGAGCTCTGGAAACACCATATATTTT
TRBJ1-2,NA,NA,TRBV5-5,CASSLQGTNYGYTF,TGTGCCAGCAGCTTGCAGGGTACAAACTATGGCTACACCTTC
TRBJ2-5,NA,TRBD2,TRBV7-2,CASSSGTSGYQETQYF,TGTGCCAGCAGTTCCGGGACTAGCGGGTACCAAGAGACCCAGTACTTC
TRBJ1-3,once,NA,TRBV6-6,CASSDRLSGNTIYF,TGTGCCAGCTCAGACAGGTTGTCAGGAAACACCATATATTTT
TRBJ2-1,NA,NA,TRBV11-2,CASSTGYEQFF,TGTGCCAGCAGCACCGGTTATGAGCAGTTCTTC
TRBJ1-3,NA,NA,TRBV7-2,CASSSTGTSGNTIYF,TGTGCCAGCAGCTCCACAGGGACCTCTGGAAACACCATATATTTT
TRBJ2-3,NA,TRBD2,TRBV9,CASSQTSGVTDTQYF,TGTGCCAGCAGCCAAACTAGCGGGGTCACAGATACGCAGTATTTT
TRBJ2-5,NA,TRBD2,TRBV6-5,CASSVAGTETQYF,TGTGCCAGCAGCGTAGCGGGTACAGAGACCCAGTACTTC
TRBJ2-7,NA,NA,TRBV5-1,CASSSLSHVGSGEQYF,TGCGCCAGCAGCTCACTATCACATGTCGGTTCTGGCGAGCAGTACTTC
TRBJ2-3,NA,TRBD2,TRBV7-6,CASSLGGGNTDTQYF,TGTGCCAGCAGCTTAGGCGGGGGGAACACAGATACGCAGTATTTT
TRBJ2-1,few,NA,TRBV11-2,CASSLGARFKPHEPEQFF,TGTGCCAGCAGCTTAGGGGCCAGGTTCAAGCCCCACGAGCCTGAGCAGTTCTTC
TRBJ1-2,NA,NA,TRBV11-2,CASHQGANYGYTF,TGTGCCAGTCACCAAGGAGCTAACTATGGCTACACCTTC
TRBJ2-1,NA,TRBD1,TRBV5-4,CASSSNRGSYNEQFF,TGTGCCAGCAGCTCGAACAGGGGGTCCTACAATGAGCAGTTCTTC
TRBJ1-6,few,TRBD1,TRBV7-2,CASSSARGLNSPLHF,TGTGCCAGCAGCTCCGCCAGGGGGCTAAATTCACCCCTCCACTTT
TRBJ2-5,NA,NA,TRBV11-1,CASSPPGAWETQYF,TGTGCCAGCAGCCCACCCGGAGCGTGGGAGACCCAGTACTTC
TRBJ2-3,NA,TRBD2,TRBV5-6,CASTLEGLAVQDTQYF,TGTGCCAGCACCCTGGAGGGACTAGCGGTACAAGATACGCAGTATTTT
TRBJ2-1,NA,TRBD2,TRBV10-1,CASSQKREGYNEQFF,TGCGCCAGCAGCCAAAAGCGGGAGGGCTACAATGAGCAGTTCTTC
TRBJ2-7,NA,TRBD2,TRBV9,CASSEGLAGRAYEQYF,TGTGCCAGCAGCGAGGGACTAGCGGGGCGGGCCTACGAGCAGTACTTC
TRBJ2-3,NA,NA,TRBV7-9,CASSLSISADTQYF,TGTGCCAGCAGCTTATCGATTTCGGCAGATACGCAGTATTTT
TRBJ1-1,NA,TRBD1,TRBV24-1,CATSDSRTGVNTEAFF,TGTGCCACCAGTGACTCCCGGACAGGGGTAAACACTGAAGCTTTCTTT
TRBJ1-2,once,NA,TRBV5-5,CASTRVGRANYGYTF,TGTGCCAGCACCAGGGTAGGGAGGGCTAACTATGGCTACACCTTC